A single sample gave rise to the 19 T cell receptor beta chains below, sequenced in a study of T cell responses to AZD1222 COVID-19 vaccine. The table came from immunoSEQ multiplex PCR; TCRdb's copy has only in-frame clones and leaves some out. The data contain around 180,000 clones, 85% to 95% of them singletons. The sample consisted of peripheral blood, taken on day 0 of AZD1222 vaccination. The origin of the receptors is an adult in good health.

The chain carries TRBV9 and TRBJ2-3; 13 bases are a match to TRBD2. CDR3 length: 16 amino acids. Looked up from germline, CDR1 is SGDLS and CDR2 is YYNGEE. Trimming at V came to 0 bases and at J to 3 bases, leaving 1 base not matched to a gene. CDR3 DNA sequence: TGTGCCAGCAGCGTAGAACTAGCGGGGGGGACAGATACGCAGTATTTT. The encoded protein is CASSVELAGGTDTQYF. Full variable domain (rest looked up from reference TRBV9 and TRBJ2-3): DSGVTQTPKHLITATGQRVTLRCSPRSGDLSVYWYQQSLDQGLQFLIQYYNGEERAKGNILERFSAQQFPDLHSELNLSSLELGDSALYFCASSVELAGGTDTQYFGPGTRLTVL.

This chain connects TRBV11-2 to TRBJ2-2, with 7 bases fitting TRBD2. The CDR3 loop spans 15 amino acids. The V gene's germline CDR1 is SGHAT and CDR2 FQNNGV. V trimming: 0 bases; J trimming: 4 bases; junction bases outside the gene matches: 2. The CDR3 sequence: CASSLDGGSTGELFF. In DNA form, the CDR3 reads TGTGCCAGCAGCTTAGATGGCGGGAGCACCGGGGAGCTGTTTTTT.

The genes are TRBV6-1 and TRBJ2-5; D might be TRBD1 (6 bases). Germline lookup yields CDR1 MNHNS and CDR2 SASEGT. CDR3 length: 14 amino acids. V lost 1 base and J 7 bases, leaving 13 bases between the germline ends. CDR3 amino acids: CASSEGQGSTTQYF. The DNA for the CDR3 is TGTGCCAGCAGTGAAGGGCAGGGGTCAACGACCCAGTACTTC.

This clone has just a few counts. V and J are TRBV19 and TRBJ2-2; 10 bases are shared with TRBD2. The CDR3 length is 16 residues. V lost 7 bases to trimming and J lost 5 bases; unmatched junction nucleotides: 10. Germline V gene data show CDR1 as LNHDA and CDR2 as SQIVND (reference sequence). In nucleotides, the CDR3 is TGTGCCAGTACCCACTTAGCGGGAGGTCTAACCGGGGAGCTGTTTTTT. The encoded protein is CASTHLAGGLTGELFF.

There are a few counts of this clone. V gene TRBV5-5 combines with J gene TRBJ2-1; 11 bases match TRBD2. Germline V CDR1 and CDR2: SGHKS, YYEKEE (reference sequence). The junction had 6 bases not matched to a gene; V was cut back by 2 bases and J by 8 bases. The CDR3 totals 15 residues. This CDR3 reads CASSLLAGVGDEQFF. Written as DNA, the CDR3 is TGTGCCAGCAGCTTACTAGCGGGAGTGGGCGATGAGCAGTTCTTC.

The DNA of the CDR3 is TGCGCCAGCAGCAAAGTGGACGGATACACTGAAGCTTTCTTT. Translating it yields CASSKVDGYTEAFF. The chain couples TRBV5-1 to TRBJ1-1; unclear D gene. Per the germline V gene, CDR1 is SGHRS and CDR2 is YFSETQ. V was cut by 4 bases and J by 3 bases, with 13 bases left in between. The CDR3 sequence is 14 residues long. Complete variable domain (other parts from reference TRBV5-1 and TRBJ1-1): KAGVTQTPRYLIKTRGQQVTLSCSPISGHRSVSWYQQTPGQGLQFLFEYFSETQRNKGNFPGRFSGRQFSNSRSEMNVSTLELGDSALYLCASSKVDGYTEAFFGQGTRLTVV.

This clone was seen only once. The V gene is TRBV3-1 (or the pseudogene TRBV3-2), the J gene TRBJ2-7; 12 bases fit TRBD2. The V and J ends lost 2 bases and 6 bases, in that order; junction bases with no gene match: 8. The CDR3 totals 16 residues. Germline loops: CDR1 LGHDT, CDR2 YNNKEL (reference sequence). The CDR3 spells CASSQTGTSGFFEQYF. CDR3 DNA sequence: TGTGCCAGCAGCCAAACCGGGACTAGCGGGTTTTTCGAGCAGTACTTC.

The CDR3: CASSLGGGTSGYNEQFF. CDR3 sequence (DNA): TGTGCCAGCAGCTTAGGGGGCGGGACTAGCGGGTACAATGAGCAGTTCTTC. The chain couples TRBV11-3 to TRBJ2-1; 12 bases are a match to TRBD2. After removal of 1 base from V and 4 bases from J, the junction contained 5 bases not matched to a gene. Germline CDR1 SGHNT, CDR2 YENEEA. The CDR3 runs 17 residues.

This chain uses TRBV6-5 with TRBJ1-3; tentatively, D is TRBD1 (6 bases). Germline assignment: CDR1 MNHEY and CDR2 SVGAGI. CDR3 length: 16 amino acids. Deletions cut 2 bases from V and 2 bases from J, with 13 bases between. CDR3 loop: CASSYGQTFAGNTIYF. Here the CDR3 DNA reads TGTGCCAGCAGTTACGGACAGACGTTCGCTGGAAACACCATATATTTT.

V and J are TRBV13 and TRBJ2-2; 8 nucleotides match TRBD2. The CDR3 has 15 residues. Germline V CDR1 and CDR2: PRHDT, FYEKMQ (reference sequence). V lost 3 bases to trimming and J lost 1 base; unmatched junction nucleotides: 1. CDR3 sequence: CASSLLAGNTGELFF. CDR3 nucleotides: TGTGCCAGCAGCTTGCTAGCGGGGAACACCGGGGAGCTGTTTTTT.

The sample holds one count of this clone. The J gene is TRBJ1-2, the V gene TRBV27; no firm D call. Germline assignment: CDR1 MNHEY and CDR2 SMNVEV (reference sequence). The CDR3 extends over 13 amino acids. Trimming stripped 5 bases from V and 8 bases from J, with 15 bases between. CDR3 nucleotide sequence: TGTGCCAGCAGTGATGGCCCTGGGAAGGGCTACACCTTC. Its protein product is CASSDGPGKGYTF.

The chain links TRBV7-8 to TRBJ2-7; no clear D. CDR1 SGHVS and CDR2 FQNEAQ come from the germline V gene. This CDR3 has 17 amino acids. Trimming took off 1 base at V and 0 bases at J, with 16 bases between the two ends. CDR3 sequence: CASSLGVSRLISYEQYF. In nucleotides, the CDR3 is TGTGCCAGCAGCTTAGGAGTCAGCCGGCTTATCTCCTACGAGCAGTACTTC. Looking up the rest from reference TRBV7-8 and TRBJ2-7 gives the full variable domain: GAGVSQSPRYKVAKRGQDVALRCDPISGHVSLFWYQQALGQGPEFLTYFQNEAQLDKSGLPSDRFFAERPEGSVSTLKIQRTQQEDSAVYLCASSLGVSRLISYEQYFGPGTRLTVT.

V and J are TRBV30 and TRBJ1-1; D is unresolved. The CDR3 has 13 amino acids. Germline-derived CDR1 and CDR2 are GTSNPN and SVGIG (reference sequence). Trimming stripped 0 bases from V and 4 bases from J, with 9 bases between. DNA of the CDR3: TGTGCCTGGAGTGTAAGGGCCGGCACTGAAGCTTTCTTT. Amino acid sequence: CAWSVRAGTEAFF.

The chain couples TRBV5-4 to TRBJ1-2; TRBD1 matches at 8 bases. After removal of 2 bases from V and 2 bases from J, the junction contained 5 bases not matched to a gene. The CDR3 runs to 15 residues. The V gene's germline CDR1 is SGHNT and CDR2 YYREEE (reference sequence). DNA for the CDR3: TGTGCCAGCAGCTTCCCCGGACAGGGCAACTATGGCTACACCTTC. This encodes CASSFPGQGNYGYTF.

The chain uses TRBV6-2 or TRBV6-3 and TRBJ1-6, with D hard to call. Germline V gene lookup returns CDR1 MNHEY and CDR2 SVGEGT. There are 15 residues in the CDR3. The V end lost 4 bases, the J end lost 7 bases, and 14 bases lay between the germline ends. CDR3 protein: CASSWTPELNSPLHF. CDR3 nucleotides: TGTGCCAGCAGTTGGACGCCTGAGCTAAATTCACCCCTCCACTTT.

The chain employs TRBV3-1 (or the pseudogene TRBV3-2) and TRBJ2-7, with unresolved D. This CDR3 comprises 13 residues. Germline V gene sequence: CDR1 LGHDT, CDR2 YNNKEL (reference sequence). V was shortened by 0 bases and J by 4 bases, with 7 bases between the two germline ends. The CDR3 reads CASSQDPLYEQYF. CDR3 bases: TGTGCCAGCAGCCAAGATCCCCTGTACGAGCAGTACTTC.

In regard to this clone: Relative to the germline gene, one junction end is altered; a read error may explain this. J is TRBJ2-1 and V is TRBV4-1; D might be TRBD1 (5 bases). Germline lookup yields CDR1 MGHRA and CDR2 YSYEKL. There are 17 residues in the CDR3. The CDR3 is CASSKDLRVGPYNEQFF. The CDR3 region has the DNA TGCGCCAGCAGCAAAGACTTAAGAGTGGGGCCGTACAATGAGCAGTTCTTC.

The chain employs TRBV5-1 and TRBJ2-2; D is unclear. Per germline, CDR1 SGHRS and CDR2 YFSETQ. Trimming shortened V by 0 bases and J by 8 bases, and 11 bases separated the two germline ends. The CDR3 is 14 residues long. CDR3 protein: CASSLGPISGELFF. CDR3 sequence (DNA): TGCGCCAGCAGCTTGGGACCCATTTCTGGGGAGCTGTTTTTT. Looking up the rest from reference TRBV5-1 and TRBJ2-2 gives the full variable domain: KAGVTQTPRYLIKTRGQQVTLSCSPISGHRSVSWYQQTPGQGLQFLFEYFSETQRNKGNFPGRFSGRQFSNSRSEMNVSTLELGDSALYLCASSLGPISGELFFGEGSRLTVL.

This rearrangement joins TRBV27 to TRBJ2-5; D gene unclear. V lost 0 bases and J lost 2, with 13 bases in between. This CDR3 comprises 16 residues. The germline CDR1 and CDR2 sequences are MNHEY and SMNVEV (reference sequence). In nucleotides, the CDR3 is TGTGCCAGCAGTTTATCGCCAGTACCCATACAAGAGACCCAGTACTTC. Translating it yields CASSLSPVPIQETQYF.